This T cell receptor beta chain was recorded in a study of shared clonotypes between healthy human individuals. In the study overall: Donor composition was a couple of women and three men, aged 18 to 49. Study-wide points: The study found roughly 5% of naive CD4 clonotypes shared across a handful of donors. Clonotype sharing among donors was expected to depend on sequencing depth.

This CDR3 comprises 16 residues. Trimming left V 0 bases short and J 0 bases short, with 11 bases between. Per the germline V gene, CDR1 is MNHEY and CDR2 is SVGAGI. Measured with immunoSEQ multiplex PCR; TCRdb has only the in-frame clones, and not every one. The sample has 2 million to 3 million clones; 93% are singletons. Points on this clone: What it binds is not known.

The clonotype originates from a man aged 18-30 years in good health. Some clones in this sample may be carry-over from other donors' samples. Sequenced: naive CD4+ T cells from PBMCs. Subset defined: CD45RA+ positively selected. The chain combines TRBV6-5 with TRBJ1-2, with D hard to call. Written as DNA, the CDR3 is TGTGCCAGCAGTTACTCGTTCGGGCGAGCTAACTATGGCTACACCTTC. It is translated as CASSYSFGRANYGYTF.